This T cell receptor (beta chain) was sequenced for a study of T cells in severe cutaneous drug reactions. On this clonotype: Its antigen is unidentified.

General observations from the study: Carbamazepine-induced Stevens-Johnson syndrome or toxic epidermal necrolysis patients showed strongly raised TRBV12-4, 25% to 35% in blister cells and approximately 5% in PBMC.

Carbamazepine had induced Stevens-Johnson syndrome or toxic epidermal necrolysis in the sequenced donors. A few Han Chinese and 6 or 7 European CBZ-SJS/TEN patients gave blood repertoires. Libraries were made by iRepertoire multiplex PCR with TCR subtype-specific primers for bulk and single-cell sequencing. TCRdb processed the multiplex PCR reads again and assigns one entry to each CDR3 protein, with no DNA. Recorded here are about 21,000 distinct CDR3 sequences; the top ten clones represent approximately 7%. CDR3 length: 16 amino acids. Germline-derived CDR1 and CDR2 are LNHDA and SQIVND (reference sequence).

The chain employs TRBV19 and TRBJ2-3; TCRdb gives TRBD2 as the D gene, but with no DNA this cannot be confirmed. Sample: PBMCs. This TCR came from a human donor with toxic epidermal necrolysis, a severe cutaneous drug reaction. CDR3 sequence reads: CASSLQGPPGTDTQYF.